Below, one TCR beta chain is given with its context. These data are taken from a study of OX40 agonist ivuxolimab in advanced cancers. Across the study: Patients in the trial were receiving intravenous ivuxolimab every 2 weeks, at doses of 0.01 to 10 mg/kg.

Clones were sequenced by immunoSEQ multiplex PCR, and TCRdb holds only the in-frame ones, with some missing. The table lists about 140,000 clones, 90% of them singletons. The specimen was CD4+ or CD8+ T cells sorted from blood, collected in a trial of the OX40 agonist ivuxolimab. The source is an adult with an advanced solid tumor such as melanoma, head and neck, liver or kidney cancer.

The CDR3 DNA sequence: TGCAGCGTTGAATCTCAAGAGACCCAGTACTTC. Protein: CSVESQETQYF. The chain joins TRBV29-1 to TRBJ2-5; no firm D call. Germline CDR1 and CDR2: SQVTM and ANQGSEA. CDR3 length: 11 amino acids. Trimming pared 2 bases from V and 2 bases from J, leaving 3 bases between.